This TCR beta chain comes out of a study of molecular identifiers for immune sequencing clone quantification. On this clonotype: Antigen specificity is unknown.

General study points: Jurkat TCR RNA that was spiked in from one cell was reportedly detectable among one million naive cells.

From the PCR reads, TCRdb called clonotypes with MiXCR, one entry per CDR3 protein. The sample yields approximately 550,000 distinct CDR3 sequences, around 21% seen once. Sequenced material: naive CD8+ T cells from blood, with Jurkat cell RNA spiked in. The subset is: FACS-sorted CD8+CD4-CCR7+CD45RA+ naive T cells. This TCR came from a human donor in good health. Some libraries in this study had Jurkat cell RNA spiked in.

The CDR3 reads CASSPAEGVTDEQYF. CDR3 nucleotide sequence: TGTGCCAGCAGCCCCGCGGAGGGGGTAACGGACGAGCAGTACTTC. The chain uses TRBV7-9 and TRBJ2-7; D assignment may be TRBD1 or TRBD2 (6 bases each). Per the germline V gene, CDR1 is SEHNR and CDR2 is FQNEAQ (reference sequence). V dropped 5 bases and J dropped 5 bases, with 19 bases sitting between them. This CDR3 is 15 amino acids long.